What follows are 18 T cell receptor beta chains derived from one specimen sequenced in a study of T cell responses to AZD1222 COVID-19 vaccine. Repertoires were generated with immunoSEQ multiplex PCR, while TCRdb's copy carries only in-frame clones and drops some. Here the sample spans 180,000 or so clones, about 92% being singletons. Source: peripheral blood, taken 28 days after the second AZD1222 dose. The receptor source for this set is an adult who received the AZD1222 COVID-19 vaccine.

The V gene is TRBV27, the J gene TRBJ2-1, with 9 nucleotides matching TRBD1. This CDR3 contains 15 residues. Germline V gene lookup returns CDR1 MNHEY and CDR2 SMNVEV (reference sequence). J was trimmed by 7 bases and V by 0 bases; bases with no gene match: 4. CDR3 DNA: TGTGCCAGCAGTTTATCTGGGACAGGGTGGAATGAGCAGTTCTTC. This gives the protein CASSLSGTGWNEQFF.

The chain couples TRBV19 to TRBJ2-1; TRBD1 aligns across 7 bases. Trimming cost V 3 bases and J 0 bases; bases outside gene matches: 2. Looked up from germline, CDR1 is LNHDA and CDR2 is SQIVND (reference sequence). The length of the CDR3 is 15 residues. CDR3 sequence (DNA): TGTGCCAGTAGTATCGGGGACAGCTCCTACAATGAGCAGTTCTTC. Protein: CASSIGDSSYNEQFF.

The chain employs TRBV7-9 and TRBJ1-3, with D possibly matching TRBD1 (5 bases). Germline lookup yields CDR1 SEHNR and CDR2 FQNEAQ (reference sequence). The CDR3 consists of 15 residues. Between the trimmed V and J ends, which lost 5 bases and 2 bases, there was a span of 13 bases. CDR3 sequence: CASSPGTRTGNTIYF. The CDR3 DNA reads TGTGCCAGCAGCCCGGGGACGAGGACTGGAAACACCATATATTTT. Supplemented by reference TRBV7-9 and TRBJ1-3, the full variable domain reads DTGVSQNPRHKITKRGQNVTFRCDPISEHNRLYWYRQTLGQGPEFLTYFQNEAQLEKSRLLSDRFSAERPKGSFSTLEIQRTEQGDSAMYLCASSPGTRTGNTIYFGEGSWLTVV.

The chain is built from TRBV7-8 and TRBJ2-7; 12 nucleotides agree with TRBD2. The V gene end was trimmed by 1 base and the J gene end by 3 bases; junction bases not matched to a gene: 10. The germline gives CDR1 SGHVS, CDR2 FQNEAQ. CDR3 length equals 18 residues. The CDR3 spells CASSLGGRLAGEVYEQYF. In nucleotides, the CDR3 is TGTGCCAGCAGCTTAGGCGGGAGACTAGCGGGAGAGGTCTACGAGCAGTACTTC. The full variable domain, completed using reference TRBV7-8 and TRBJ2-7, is GAGVSQSPRYKVAKRGQDVALRCDPISGHVSLFWYQQALGQGPEFLTYFQNEAQLDKSGLPSDRFFAERPEGSVSTLKIQRTQQEDSAVYLCASSLGGRLAGEVYEQYFGPGTRLTVT.

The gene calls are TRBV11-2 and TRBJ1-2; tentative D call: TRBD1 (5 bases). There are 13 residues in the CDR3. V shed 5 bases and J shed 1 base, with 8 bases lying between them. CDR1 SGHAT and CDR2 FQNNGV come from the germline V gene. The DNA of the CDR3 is TGTGCCAGCAGCGGGGACTTTAACTATGGCTACACCTTC. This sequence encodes CASSGDFNYGYTF. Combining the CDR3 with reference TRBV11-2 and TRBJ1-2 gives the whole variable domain EAGVAQSPRYKIIEKRQSVAFWCNPISGHATLYWYQQILGQGPKLLIQFQNNGVVDDSQLPKDRFSAERLKGVDSTLKIQPAKLEDSAVYLCASSGDFNYGYTFGSGTRLTVV.

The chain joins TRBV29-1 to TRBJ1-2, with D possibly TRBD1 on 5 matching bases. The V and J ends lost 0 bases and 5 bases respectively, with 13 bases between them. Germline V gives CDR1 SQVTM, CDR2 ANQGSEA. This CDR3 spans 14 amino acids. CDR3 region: CSVEDQTWGYGYTF. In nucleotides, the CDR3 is TGCAGCGTTGAAGATCAAACTTGGGGGTATGGCTACACCTTC.

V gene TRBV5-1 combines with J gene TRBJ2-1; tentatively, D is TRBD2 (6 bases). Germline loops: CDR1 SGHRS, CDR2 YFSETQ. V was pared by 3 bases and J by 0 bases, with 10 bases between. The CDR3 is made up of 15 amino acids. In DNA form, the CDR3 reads TGCGCCAGCAGCTATGGAGGGAGCTCCTACAATGAGCAGTTCTTC. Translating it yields CASSYGGSSYNEQFF.

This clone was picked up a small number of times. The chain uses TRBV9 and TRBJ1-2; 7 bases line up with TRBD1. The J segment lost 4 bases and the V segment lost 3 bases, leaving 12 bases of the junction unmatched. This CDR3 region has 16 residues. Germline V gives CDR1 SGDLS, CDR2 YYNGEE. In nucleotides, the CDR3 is TGTGCCAGCAGCGCCGACCCACAGGGGTCATCCTATGGCTACACCTTC. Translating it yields CASSADPQGSSYGYTF.

The CDR3 DNA reads as TGTGCCACCCGGACAGGGGTGTCTGAAAAACTGTTTTTT. Protein product: CATRTGVSEKLFF. This chain links TRBV2 with TRBJ1-4; 9 nucleotides agree with TRBD1. Germline V CDR1 and CDR2: SNHLY, FYNNEI. V lost 10 bases, J lost 7 bases, and 7 bases stayed unmatched. The CDR3 runs to 13 residues.

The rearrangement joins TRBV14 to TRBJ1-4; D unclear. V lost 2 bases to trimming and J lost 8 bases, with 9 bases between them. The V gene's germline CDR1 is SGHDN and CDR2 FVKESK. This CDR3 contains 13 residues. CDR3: CASSQWRKEKLFF. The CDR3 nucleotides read TGTGCCAGCAGCCAATGGCGGAAGGAAAAACTGTTTTTT.

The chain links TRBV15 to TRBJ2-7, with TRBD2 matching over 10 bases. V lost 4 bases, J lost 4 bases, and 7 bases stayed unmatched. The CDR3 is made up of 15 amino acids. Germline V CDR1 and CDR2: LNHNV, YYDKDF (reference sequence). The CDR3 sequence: CATSILSGGRYEQYF. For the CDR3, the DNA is TGTGCCACCAGCATCCTTAGCGGGGGGAGGTACGAGCAGTACTTC. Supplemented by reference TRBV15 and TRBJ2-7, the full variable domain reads DAMVIQNPRYQVTQFGKPVTLSCSQTLNHNVMYWYQQKSSQAPKLLFHYYDKDFNNEADTPDNFQSRRPNTSFCFLDIRSPGLGDTAMYLCATSILSGGRYEQYFGPGTRLTVT.

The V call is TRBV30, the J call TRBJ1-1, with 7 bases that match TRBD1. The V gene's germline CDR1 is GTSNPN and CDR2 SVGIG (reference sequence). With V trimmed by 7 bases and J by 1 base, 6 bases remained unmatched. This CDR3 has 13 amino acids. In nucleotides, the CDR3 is TGTGCCTTCGACAGGGTAAGGAACACTGAAGCTTTCTTT. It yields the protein CAFDRVRNTEAFF.

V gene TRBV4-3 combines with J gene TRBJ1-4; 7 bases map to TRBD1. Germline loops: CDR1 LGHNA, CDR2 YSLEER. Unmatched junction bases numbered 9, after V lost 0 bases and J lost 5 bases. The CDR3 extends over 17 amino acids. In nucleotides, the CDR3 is TGCGCCAGCAGCCAAGAGCTACTAGGGGGCGGGAATGAAAAACTGTTTTTT. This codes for CASSQELLGGGNEKLFF.

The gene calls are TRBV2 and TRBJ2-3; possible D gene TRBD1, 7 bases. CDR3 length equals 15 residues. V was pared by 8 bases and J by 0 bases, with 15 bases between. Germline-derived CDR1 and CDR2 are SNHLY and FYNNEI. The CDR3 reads CASGEQGTSTDTQYF. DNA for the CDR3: TGTGCCAGCGGCGAACAGGGGACTAGCACAGATACGCAGTATTTT.

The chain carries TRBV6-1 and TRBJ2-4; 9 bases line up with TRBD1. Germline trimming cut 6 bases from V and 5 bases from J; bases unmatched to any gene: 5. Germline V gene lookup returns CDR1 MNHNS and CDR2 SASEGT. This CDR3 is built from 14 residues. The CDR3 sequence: CASSLGQGQNIQYF. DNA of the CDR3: TGTGCCAGCAGCTTGGGACAGGGACAAAACATTCAGTACTTC.

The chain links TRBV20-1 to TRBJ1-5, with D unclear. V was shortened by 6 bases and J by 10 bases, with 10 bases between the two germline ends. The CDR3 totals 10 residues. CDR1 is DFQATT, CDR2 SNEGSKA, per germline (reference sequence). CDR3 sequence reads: CSAAVGPQHF. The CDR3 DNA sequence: TGCAGTGCCGCCGTGGGACCCCAGCATTTT.

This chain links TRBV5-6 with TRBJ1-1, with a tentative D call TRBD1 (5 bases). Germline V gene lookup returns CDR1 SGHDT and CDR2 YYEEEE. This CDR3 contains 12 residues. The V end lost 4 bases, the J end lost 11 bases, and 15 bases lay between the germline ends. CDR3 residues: CASSPGGGWAFF. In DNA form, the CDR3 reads TGTGCCAGCAGCCCCGGCGGGGGTTGGGCTTTCTTT. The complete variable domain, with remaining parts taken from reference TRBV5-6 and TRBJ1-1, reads DAGVTQSPTHLIKTRGQQVTLRCSPKSGHDTVSWYQQALGQGPQFIFQYYEEEERQRGNFPDRFSGHQFPNYSSELNVNALLLGDSALYLCASSPGGGWAFFGQGTRLTVV.

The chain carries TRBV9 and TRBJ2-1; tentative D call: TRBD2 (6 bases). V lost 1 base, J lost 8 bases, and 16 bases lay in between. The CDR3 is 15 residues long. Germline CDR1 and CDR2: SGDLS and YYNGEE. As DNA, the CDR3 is TGTGCCAGCAGCGTAAGGCCCCTAGCGTCCGATGAGCAGTTCTTC. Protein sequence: CASSVRPLASDEQFF.